This T cell receptor beta chain was identified in a study of shared clonotypes between healthy human individuals. Naive CD4+ cells were CD45RA-selected; the remaining cells were memory. The assay was carried out at the deep level. TCRdb's copy holds only in-frame clones and misses some; the assay was immunoSEQ multiplex PCR. The table lists over a million clones, 78% of them singletons. Overall study findings and caveats: Donor clonotype sharing was expected to depend on sequencing depth.

This CDR3 has 18 amino acids. Germline V CDR1 and CDR2: SNHLY, FYNNEI. Trimming shortened V by 8 bases and J by 0 bases, and 24 bases separated the two germline ends. This clone was seen a single time. Its antigen is still unknown. This chain connects TRBV2 to TRBJ2-3; perhaps TRBD1 as D (6 bases). The receptor was derived from a man in his late teens or twenties in good health. Some clones in this sample may be carry-over from other donors' samples. Sequencing was done on a sample of memory CD4+ T cells from PBMCs. Subset denoted: CD45RA-negative fraction. The chain's CDR3 is CASSKQGAPEASTDTQYF. CDR3 coding DNA: TGTGCCAGCTCCAAACAGGGTGCTCCTGAGGCTAGCACAGATACGCAGTATTTT.